What follows are 31 T cell receptor beta chains derived from one specimen sequenced in a study of regulatory T cells in long-lasting Graves disease. Libraries of TCR beta came from iRepertoire HTBI primers plus Arm-PCR of CDR3 regions. TCRdb re-called the multiplex PCR reads with MiXCR, one entry per CDR3 protein. The sample records roughly 470,000 distinct CDR3 sequences, 20% to 25% being singletons. Time point indicated: persistent/refractory GD, antithyroid drugs over 5 years with positive TRAb. Following extraction of RNA from PBMCs, that RNA was used to make the TCR library. This sample comprised peripheral blood mononuclear cells (PBMCs), obtained when the disease was refractory, from a patient treated with antithyroid drugs. The receptors stem from a female donor with Graves disease.

The chain couples TRBV5-1 to TRBJ2-7; D is uncertain. The germline V gene encodes CDR1 SGHRS and CDR2 YFSETQ. Trimming removed 4 bases at V and 4 bases at J, with 9 bases between. The CDR3 length is 12 residues. CDR3 sequence reads: CASSETDYEQYF. CDR3 coding DNA: TGCGCCAGCAGCGAAACAGATTACGAGCAGTACTTC.

The table lists this clonotype with many counts. The rearrangement joins TRBV6-2 or TRBV6-3 to TRBJ1-1; D gene ambiguous. V shed 2 bases and J shed 6 bases, with 10 bases lying between them. Germline-derived CDR1 and CDR2 are MNHEY and SVGEGT. The CDR3 contains 13 residues. Here the CDR3 reads CASSYPAEAEAFF. CDR3 sequence (DNA): TGTGCCAGCAGTTACCCGGCCGAGGCTGAAGCTTTCTTT.

In this sample, this clonotype turned up many times. The V and J genes are TRBV7-2 and TRBJ2-7; TRBD2 might be the D (5 bases). Germline V gene data show CDR1 as SGHTA and CDR2 as FQGNSA. The germline V and J ends were trimmed by 5 bases and 1 base, with 12 bases remaining between them. There are 14 residues in the CDR3. CDR3 bases: TGTGCCAGCAGCGCGGCTGGCGGGTCCTACGAGCAGTACTTC. It is translated as CASSAAGGSYEQYF.

This sequence joins TRBV20-1 and TRBJ2-7; D is unresolved. Germline values: CDR1 DFQATT, CDR2 SNEGSKA (reference sequence). V was clipped by 0 bases and J by 5 bases, with 8 bases between them. This CDR3 contains 12 residues. As DNA, the CDR3 is TGCAGTGCTAGAGAAGGTCCTGACGAGCAGTACTTC. Translating gives CSAREGPDEQYF.

This clonotype was seen more than once but under ten times. The gene calls are TRBV14 and TRBJ2-7; no firm D call. The V end was cut by 0 bases, the J end by 0 bases, with 12 bases between. Germline assignment: CDR1 SGHDN and CDR2 FVKESK. This CDR3 spans 16 amino acids. CDR3 DNA sequence: TGTGCCAGCAGCCAAGATTACGGCAGGATCTCCTACGAGCAGTACTTC. It yields the protein CASSQDYGRISYEQYF.

This clonotype was observed a handful of times. This chain uses TRBV4-3 with TRBJ2-7, with TRBD1 identical over 7 bases. The CDR3 contains 16 residues. V shed 0 bases, J shed 7 bases, and the junction held 12 bases outside the gene matches. Germline V CDR1 and CDR2: LGHNA, YSLEER. CDR3 loop: CASSQDGTAIMGEQYF. DNA of the CDR3: TGCGCCAGCAGCCAAGACGGGACAGCAATCATGGGTGAGCAGTACTTC.

This clonotype was seen at least ten times. The chain employs TRBV28 and TRBJ1-2, with unresolved D. The CDR3 has 16 amino acids. Germline V gene sequence: CDR1 MDHEN, CDR2 SYDVKM. Trimming pared 5 bases from V and 2 bases from J, leaving 18 bases between. CDR3 amino acids: CASSPLPVQTNYGYTF. For the CDR3, the DNA is TGTGCCAGCAGTCCCCTTCCGGTCCAAACGAACTATGGCTACACCTTC.

The table lists this clonotype with a few counts. This chain connects TRBV24-1 to TRBJ2-2; no reliable D call. Per germline, CDR1 KGHDR and CDR2 SFDVKD. The CDR3 runs 16 residues. Trimming pared 2 bases from V and 0 bases from J, leaving 9 bases between. As DNA, the CDR3 is TGTGCCACCAGTGATTGGAGCTCCGCGAACACCGGGGAGCTGTTTTTT. Translating it yields CATSDWSSANTGELFF.

This clonotype was seen only once. The rearrangement joins TRBV11-2 to TRBJ2-1, with D uncertain. The CDR3 loop spans 12 amino acids. Germline CDR1 is SGHAT and CDR2 is FQNNGV. The V and J ends lost 1 base and 7 bases respectively, with 5 bases between them. The CDR3 reads CASSLAFNEQFF. Written as DNA, the CDR3 is TGTGCCAGCAGCTTAGCCTTTAATGAGCAGTTCTTC.

This chain connects TRBV30 to TRBJ1-1; D call uncertain. In germline, CDR1 is GTSNPN, CDR2 SVGIG (reference sequence). The CDR3 is made up of 13 amino acids. With 5 bases removed from V and 3 bases from J, the gap between germline ends came to 13 bases. CDR3 sequence reads: CAWGRNRDTEAFF. The DNA of the CDR3 is TGTGCCTGGGGTCGGAATAGAGACACTGAAGCTTTCTTT.

This clonotype was found many times. The genes are TRBV6-1 and TRBJ1-4; D remains unclear. Trimming pared 0 bases from V and 8 bases from J, leaving 10 bases between. Looked up from germline, CDR1 is MNHNS and CDR2 is SASEGT. CDR3 size: 14 residues. CDR3 coding DNA: TGTGCCAGCAGTGAAGCAAGGAGGGTGGAAAAACTGTTTTTT. Translated, it gives CASSEARRVEKLFF.

V gene TRBV10-1 combines with J gene TRBJ2-3; tentatively, D is TRBD2 (6 bases). CDR1 and CDR2 from the germline V gene are WNHNN and SYGVQD (reference sequence). The germline V and J ends were trimmed by 0 bases and 4 bases, with 11 bases remaining between them. The CDR3 covers 15 residues. The CDR3: CASSESGSGPDTQYF. The CDR3 DNA sequence: TGCGCCAGCAGTGAGTCCGGGAGTGGCCCAGATACGCAGTATTTT.

This clonotype came up many times. V and J are TRBV6-1 and TRBJ1-5, with 8 nucleotides matching TRBD1. Germline values: CDR1 MNHNS, CDR2 SASEGT. This CDR3 comprises 13 residues. V shed 10 bases and J 6 bases; nucleotides not matched to a gene: 8. Here the CDR3 DNA reads TGTGCCATCCACGACAGGGGTGCTCAGCCCCAGCATTTT. Its protein is CAIHDRGAQPQHF.

This clonotype was observed a few times. The chain uses TRBV28 and TRBJ2-7, with TRBD2 identical over 13 bases. With V trimmed by 4 bases and J by 5 bases, 5 bases remained unmatched. The CDR3 contains 15 residues. Germline V lookup: CDR1 MDHEN, CDR2 SYDVKM. In DNA, the CDR3 is TGTGCCAGCAGTTCACTAGCGGGAGGGCCCCACGAGCAGTACTTC. Translating it yields CASSSLAGGPHEQYF.

In its sample, this clonotype was seen a few times. This rearrangement joins TRBV15 to TRBJ2-2, with D perhaps matching TRBD2 (5 bases). Germline V gene sequence: CDR1 LNHNV, CDR2 YYDKDF (reference sequence). V was clipped by 5 bases and J by 3 bases, with 10 bases between them. CDR3 length equals 14 residues. CDR3 protein: CATSEGRDTGELFF. The CDR3, as DNA: TGTGCCACCAGCGAAGGGCGGGACACCGGGGAGCTGTTTTTT.

Notes on this clonotype: A much larger clone sits a single nucleotide away, making a read error possible. The gene calls are TRBV11-2 and TRBJ2-7, with D hard to call. There are 14 residues in the CDR3. Germline assignment: CDR1 SGHAT and CDR2 FQNNGV. Trimming took off 5 bases at V and 3 bases at J, with 14 bases between the two ends. The DNA for the CDR3 is TGTGCCAGCAGCACTCCTAACGGATTCTACGAGCAGTACTTC. Residues: CASSTPNGFYEQYF.

This clonotype was recorded many times. This chain connects TRBV11-2 to TRBJ1-4, with a weak D call TRBD1 (5 bases). CDR1 and CDR2 from the germline V gene are SGHAT and FQNNGV. The germline V and J ends were trimmed by 5 bases and 12 bases, with 13 bases remaining between them. This CDR3 has 12 residues. The CDR3 DNA follows: TGTGCCAGCAGCACGGGACCCGAGGAACTGTTTTTT. Translating gives CASSTGPEELFF.

Written as DNA, the CDR3 is TGCGCCAGCAGCACCTCGGGGCATGGCTACACCTTC. Its translation is CASSTSGHGYTF. The rearrangement uses TRBV5-1 and TRBJ1-2; weak D call: TRBD1 (5 bases). CDR1 and CDR2 from the germline V gene are SGHRS and YFSETQ. The V end was cut by 4 bases, the J end by 6 bases, with 10 bases between. CDR3 length equals 12 residues.

The table lists this clonotype with a few counts. V gene TRBV7-2 combines with J gene TRBJ1-6; no clear D. CDR3 length equals 13 residues. V was pared by 1 base and J by 7 bases, with 5 bases between. Germline CDR1 is SGHTA and CDR2 is FQGNSA. In DNA form, the CDR3 reads TGTGCCAGCAGCTTAGTATCCAATTCACCCCTCCACTTT. Its translation: CASSLVSNSPLHF.

J is TRBJ1-1 and V is TRBV14; D is ambiguous. The CDR3 extends over 15 amino acids. The ends were cut back, 1 base at V and 4 bases at J, with 13 bases in the middle. Germline V gene data show CDR1 as SGHDN and CDR2 as FVKESK. CDR3: CASSQAGFSSTEAFF. CDR3 in DNA: TGTGCCAGCAGCCAAGCGGGGTTTAGTTCCACTGAAGCTTTCTTT.

This clonotype was seen at least ten times. The genes are TRBV2 and TRBJ2-5, with D maybe TRBD2 (6 bases). The V end was cut by 6 bases, the J end by 4 bases, with 12 bases between. CDR1 and CDR2 from the germline V gene are SNHLY and FYNNEI. The CDR3 spans 13 residues. The chain's CDR3 is CASRSGGTETQYF. The CDR3 nucleotides are TGTGCCAGCAGGAGTGGGGGGACAGAGACCCAGTACTTC.

This clonotype was recorded at least ten times. The V call is TRBV20-1, the J call TRBJ2-7; either TRBD1 or TRBD2 may supply D (5 bases each). Trimming removed 3 bases at V and 6 bases at J, with 18 bases between. Germline loops: CDR1 DFQATT, CDR2 SNEGSKA (reference sequence). The length of the CDR3 is 14 residues. CDR3 amino acids: CSASPLTQGAEQYF. In nucleotides, the CDR3 is TGCAGTGCTAGTCCCCTAACGCAGGGAGCCGAGCAGTACTTC.

The rearrangement links TRBV25-1 to TRBJ2-5; tentatively, D is TRBD1 or TRBD2 (5 bases each). The CDR3 runs to 15 residues. CDR1 and CDR2 (germline): MGHDK, SYGVNS. V was clipped by 6 bases and J by 1 base, with 15 bases between them. The CDR3 DNA is TGTGCCAGCAGGGGTGGGGACGGCGTCCAAGAGACCCAGTACTTC. It is translated as CASRGGDGVQETQYF.

At least ten counts were recorded for this clonotype. The J gene is TRBJ2-7, the V gene TRBV12-3 or TRBV12-4; D remains ambiguous. The CDR3 runs to 15 residues. The V and J ends lost 5 bases and 6 bases respectively, with 20 bases between them. CDR3 in amino acids: CASSHRPGPPLEQYF. The CDR3 DNA sequence: TGTGCCAGCAGTCACCGACCGGGCCCACCCCTCGAGCAGTACTTC.

Of note for this clonotype: A much larger clone differs from this one at a single base, so this may be a read error. This chain uses TRBV6-1 with TRBJ2-5; 7 nucleotides align to TRBD2. Trimming removed 5 bases from V and 5 bases from J; junction bases left unmatched: 11. CDR3 length: 15 residues. CDR1 and CDR2 from the germline V gene are MNHNS and SASEGT. CDR3 bases: TGTGCCAGCAGTCACTTCGGGGGGATCGAGGAGACCCAGTACTTC. It specifies CASSHFGGIEETQYF.

This clonotype was counted at least ten times. The chain links TRBV28 to TRBJ1-2, with D hard to call. In germline, CDR1 is MDHEN, CDR2 SYDVKM. V lost 2 bases to trimming and J lost 5 bases, with 15 bases between them. This CDR3 is built from 15 residues. CDR3 protein: CASSLMEGVGYGYTF. The DNA of the CDR3 is TGTGCCAGCAGTTTAATGGAGGGAGTAGGGTATGGCTACACCTTC.

This clonotype came up a few times. This chain joins TRBV29-1 and TRBJ1-1; TRBD1 aligns across 9 bases. V trimming: 6 bases; J trimming: 1 base; junction bases outside the gene matches: 3. CDR1 and CDR2 (germline): SQVTM, ANQGSEA. The CDR3 has 13 amino acids. The CDR3 sequence is CSVWTGENTEAFF. In nucleotides, the CDR3 is TGCAGCGTCTGGACAGGGGAGAACACTGAAGCTTTCTTT.

The rearrangement links TRBV6-2 or TRBV6-3 to TRBJ1-5; D unclear. The germline V gene has CDR1 MNHEY and CDR2 SVGEGT. The ends were cut back, 2 bases at V and 3 bases at J, with 8 bases in the middle. The CDR3 totals 14 residues. The CDR3 coding sequence is TGTGCCAGCAGTTACGGCAGCCCCAATCAGCCCCAGCATTTT. Translating gives CASSYGSPNQPQHF.

This clonotype has a handful of counts. The V and J genes are TRBV7-8 and TRBJ2-1; TRBD2 matches at 7 bases. The junction had 19 bases not matched to a gene; V was cut back by 2 bases and J by 0 bases. The CDR3 consists of 21 residues. Germline lookup yields CDR1 SGHVS and CDR2 FQNEAQ. The CDR3 region is CASSLYQASGARRRSYNEQFF. CDR3 coding DNA: TGTGCCAGCAGCTTATATCAAGCCAGCGGGGCGAGAAGGCGCTCCTACAATGAGCAGTTCTTC.

The rearrangement links TRBV5-1 to TRBJ2-7; 9 bases fit TRBD2. The CDR3 length is 14 residues. After removal of 2 bases from V and 6 bases from J, the junction contained 6 bases not matched to a gene. Germline V CDR1 and CDR2: SGHRS, YFSETQ. The CDR3 DNA reads TGCGCCAGCAGCTTTGGCGGGAGGGGGCGCGAGCAGTACTTC. Its protein product is CASSFGGRGREQYF.

This clonotype was counted between two and nine times. The gene calls are TRBV6-1 and TRBJ1-2, with D possibly TRBD1 on 5 matching bases. The CDR3 consists of 13 residues. Germline V gives CDR1 MNHNS, CDR2 SASEGT. Trimming shortened V by 6 bases and J by 6 bases, and 14 bases separated the two germline ends. DNA for the CDR3: TGTGCCAGCAGCCAGGGACGGACTCATGGCTACACCTTC. This sequence encodes CASSQGRTHGYTF.